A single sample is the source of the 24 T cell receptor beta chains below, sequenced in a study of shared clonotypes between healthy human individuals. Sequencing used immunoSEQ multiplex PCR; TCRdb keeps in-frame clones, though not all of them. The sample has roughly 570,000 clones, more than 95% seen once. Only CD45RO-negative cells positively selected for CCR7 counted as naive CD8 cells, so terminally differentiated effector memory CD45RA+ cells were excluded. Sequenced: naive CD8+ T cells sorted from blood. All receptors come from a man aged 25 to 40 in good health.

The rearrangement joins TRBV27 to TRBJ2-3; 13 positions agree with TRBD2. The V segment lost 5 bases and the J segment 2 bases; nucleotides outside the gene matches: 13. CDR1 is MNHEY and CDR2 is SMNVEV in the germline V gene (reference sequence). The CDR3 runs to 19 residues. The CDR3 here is CASSPQTSGTSGNTDTQYF. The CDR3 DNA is TGTGCCAGCAGTCCGCAAACGTCTGGGACTAGCGGGAACACAGATACGCAGTATTTT.

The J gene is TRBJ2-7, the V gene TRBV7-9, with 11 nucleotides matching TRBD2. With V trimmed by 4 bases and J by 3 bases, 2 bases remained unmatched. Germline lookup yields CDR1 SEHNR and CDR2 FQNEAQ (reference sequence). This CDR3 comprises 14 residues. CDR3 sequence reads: CASSSTSGIYEQYF. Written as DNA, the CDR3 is TGTGCCAGCAGCTCGACTAGCGGGATCTACGAGCAGTACTTC.

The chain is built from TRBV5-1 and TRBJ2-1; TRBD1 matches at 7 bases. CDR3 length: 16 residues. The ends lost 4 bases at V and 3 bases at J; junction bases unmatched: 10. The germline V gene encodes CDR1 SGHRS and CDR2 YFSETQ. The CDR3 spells CASSLGQALYYNEQFF. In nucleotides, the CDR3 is TGCGCCAGCAGCCTTGGACAGGCCTTGTACTACAATGAGCAGTTCTTC.

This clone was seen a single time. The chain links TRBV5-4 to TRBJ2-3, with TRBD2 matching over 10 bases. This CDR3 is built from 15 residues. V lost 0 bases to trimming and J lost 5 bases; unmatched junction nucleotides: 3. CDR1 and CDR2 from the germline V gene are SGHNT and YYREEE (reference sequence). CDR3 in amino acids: CASSLGASGRDTQYF. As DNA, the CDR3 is TGTGCCAGCAGCTTGGGGGCTAGCGGGAGAGATACGCAGTATTTT.

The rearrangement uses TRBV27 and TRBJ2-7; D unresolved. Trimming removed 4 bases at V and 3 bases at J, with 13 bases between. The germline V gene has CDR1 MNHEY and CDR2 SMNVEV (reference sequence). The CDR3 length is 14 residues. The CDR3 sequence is CASSSTDPLYEQYF. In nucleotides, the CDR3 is TGTGCCAGCAGTTCAACCGACCCCCTCTACGAGCAGTACTTC.

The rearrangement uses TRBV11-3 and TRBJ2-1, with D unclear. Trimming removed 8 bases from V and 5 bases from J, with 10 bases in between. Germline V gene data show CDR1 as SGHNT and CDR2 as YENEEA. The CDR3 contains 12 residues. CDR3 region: CASGGEDNEQFF. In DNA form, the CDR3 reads TGTGCCAGCGGCGGCGAAGACAATGAGCAGTTCTTC.

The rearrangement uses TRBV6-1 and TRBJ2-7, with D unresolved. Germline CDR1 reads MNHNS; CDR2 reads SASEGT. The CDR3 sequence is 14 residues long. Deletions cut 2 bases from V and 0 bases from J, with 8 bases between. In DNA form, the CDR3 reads TGTGCCAGCAGTGAATGGTCGCCCTCCTACGAGCAGTACTTC. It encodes CASSEWSPSYEQYF.

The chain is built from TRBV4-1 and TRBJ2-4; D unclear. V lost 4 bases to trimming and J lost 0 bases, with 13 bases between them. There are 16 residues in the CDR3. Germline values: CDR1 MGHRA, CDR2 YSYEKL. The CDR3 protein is CASSPIGSLAKNIQYF. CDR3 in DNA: TGCGCCAGCAGCCCCATCGGATCGTTAGCCAAAAACATTCAGTACTTC.

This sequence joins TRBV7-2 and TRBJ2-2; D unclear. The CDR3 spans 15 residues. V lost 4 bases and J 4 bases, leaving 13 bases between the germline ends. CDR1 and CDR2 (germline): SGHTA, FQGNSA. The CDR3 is CASSSSDIITGELFF. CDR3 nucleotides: TGTGCCAGCAGCTCCTCCGACATTATCACCGGGGAGCTGTTTTTT.

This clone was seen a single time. CDR3 region: CASSGRSSYEQYF. The DNA for the CDR3 is TGTGCCAGCAGCGGCAGGAGCTCCTACGAGCAGTACTTC. This chain connects TRBV5-8 to TRBJ2-7, with D hard to call. The V gene's germline CDR1 is SGHTS and CDR2 YDEGEE. CDR3 length: 13 amino acids. V was cut by 4 bases and J by 0 bases, with 8 bases left in between.

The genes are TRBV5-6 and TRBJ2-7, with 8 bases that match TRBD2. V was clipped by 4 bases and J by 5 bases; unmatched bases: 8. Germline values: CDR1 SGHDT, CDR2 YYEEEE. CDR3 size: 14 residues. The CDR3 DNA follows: TGTGCCAGCAGCCCCGGGACTAGTGCGGACGAGCAGTACTTC. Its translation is CASSPGTSADEQYF.

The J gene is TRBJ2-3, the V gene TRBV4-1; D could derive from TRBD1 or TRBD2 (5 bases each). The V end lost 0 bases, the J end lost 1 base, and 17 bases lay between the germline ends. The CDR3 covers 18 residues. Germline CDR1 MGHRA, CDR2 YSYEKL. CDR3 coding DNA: TGCGCCAGCAGCCAAGATCCCGAGGGGATCCAGGGCACAGATACGCAGTATTTT. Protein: CASSQDPEGIQGTDTQYF.

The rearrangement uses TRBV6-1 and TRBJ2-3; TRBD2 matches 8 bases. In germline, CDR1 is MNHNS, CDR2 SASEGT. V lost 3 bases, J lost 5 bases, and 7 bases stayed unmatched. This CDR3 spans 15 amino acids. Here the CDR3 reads CASSDKPGLVDTQYF. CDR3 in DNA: TGTGCCAGCAGTGATAAACCGGGACTAGTAGATACGCAGTATTTT.

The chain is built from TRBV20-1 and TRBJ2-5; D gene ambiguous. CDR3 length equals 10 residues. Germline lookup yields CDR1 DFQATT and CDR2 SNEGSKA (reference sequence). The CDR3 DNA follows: TGCAGCGGCGTGTTAGGGACCCAGTACTTC. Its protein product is CSGVLGTQYF.

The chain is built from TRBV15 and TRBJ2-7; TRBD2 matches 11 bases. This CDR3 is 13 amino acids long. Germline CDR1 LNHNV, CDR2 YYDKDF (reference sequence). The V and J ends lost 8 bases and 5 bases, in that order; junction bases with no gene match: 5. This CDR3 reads CATRSGRVDEQYF. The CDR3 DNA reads TGTGCCACCCGTAGCGGGAGGGTCGACGAGCAGTACTTC.

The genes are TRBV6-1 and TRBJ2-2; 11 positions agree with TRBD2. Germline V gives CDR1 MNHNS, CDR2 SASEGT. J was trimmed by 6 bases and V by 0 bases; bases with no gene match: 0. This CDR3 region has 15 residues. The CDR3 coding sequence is TGTGCCAGCAGTGAAGCTAGCGGGAGGGCCGGGGAGCTGTTTTTT. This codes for CASSEASGRAGELFF.

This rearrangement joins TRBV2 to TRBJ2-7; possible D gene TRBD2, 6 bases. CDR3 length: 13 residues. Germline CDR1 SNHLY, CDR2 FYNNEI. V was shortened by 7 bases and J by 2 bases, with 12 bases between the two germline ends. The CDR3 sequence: CASMRGLPYEQYF. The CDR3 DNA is TGTGCCAGCATGAGAGGACTACCCTACGAGCAGTACTTC.

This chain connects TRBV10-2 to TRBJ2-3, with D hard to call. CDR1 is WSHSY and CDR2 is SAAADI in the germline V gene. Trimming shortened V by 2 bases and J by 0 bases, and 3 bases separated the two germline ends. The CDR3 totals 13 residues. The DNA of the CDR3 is TGCGCCAGCAGTGAGACAAGCACAGATACGCAGTATTTT. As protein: CASSETSTDTQYF.

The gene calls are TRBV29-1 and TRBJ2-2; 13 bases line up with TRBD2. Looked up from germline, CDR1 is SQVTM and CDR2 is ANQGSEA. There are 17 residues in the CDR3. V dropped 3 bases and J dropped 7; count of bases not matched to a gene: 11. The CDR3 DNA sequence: TGCAGCGTTGAGGTATCGGGACTAGCGGGACGGGTCGGGGAGCTGTTTTTT. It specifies CSVEVSGLAGRVGELFF.

The CDR3 sequence is CSVGRVLNEQFF. The CDR3 DNA sequence: TGCAGCGTCGGGAGAGTATTGAATGAGCAGTTCTTC. The chain carries TRBV29-1 and TRBJ2-1; maybe TRBD2 (6 bases). Germline V gives CDR1 SQVTM, CDR2 ANQGSEA. The CDR3 sequence is 12 residues long. The V end lost 6 bases, the J end lost 7 bases, and 13 bases lay between the germline ends.

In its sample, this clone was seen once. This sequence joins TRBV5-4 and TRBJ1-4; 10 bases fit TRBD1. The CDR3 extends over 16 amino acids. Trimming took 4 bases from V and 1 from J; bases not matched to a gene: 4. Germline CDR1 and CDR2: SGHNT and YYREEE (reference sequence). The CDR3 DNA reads TGTGCCAGCAGCGGCGGACAGGGGGTAACTAATGAAAAACTGTTTTTT. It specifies CASSGGQGVTNEKLFF.

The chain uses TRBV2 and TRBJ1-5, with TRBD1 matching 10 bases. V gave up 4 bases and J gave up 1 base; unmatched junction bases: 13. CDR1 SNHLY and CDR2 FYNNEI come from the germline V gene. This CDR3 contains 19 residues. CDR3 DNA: TGTGCCAGCAGTGGACAACGGGACAGGGGTATTTCGAGCAATCAGCCCCAGCATTTT. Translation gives CASSGQRDRGISSNQPQHF.

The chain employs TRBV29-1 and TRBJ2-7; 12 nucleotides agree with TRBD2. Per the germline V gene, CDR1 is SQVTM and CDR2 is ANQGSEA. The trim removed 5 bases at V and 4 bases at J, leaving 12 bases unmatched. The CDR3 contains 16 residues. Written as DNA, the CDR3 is TGCAGCGTTAGCTTACAGACTAGCGGGAGTCAATACGAGCAGTACTTC. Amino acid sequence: CSVSLQTSGSQYEQYF.

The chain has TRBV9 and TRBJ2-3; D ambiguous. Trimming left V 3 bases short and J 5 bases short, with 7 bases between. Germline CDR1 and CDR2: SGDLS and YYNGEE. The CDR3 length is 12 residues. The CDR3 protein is CASSADKDTQYF. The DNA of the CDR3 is TGTGCCAGCAGCGCGGATAAAGATACGCAGTATTTT.